The clone carrying this T cell receptor (beta chain) has a handful of counts. Its antigen remains unidentified. The entry originates in a study of T cells in Graves' hyperthyroidism and ophthalmopathy. Study-level results: Using 13 V-J features, a model discriminated ophthalmopathy from stable hyperthyroidism.

What was amplified from RNA transcripts were TCR beta CDR3 regions. Primed by the HTBI set, a first-round RT-PCR was run on the TCR CDR3. TCRdb passed the multiplex PCR reads through MiXCR, listing each CDR3 protein once. The table shows some 350,000 distinct CDR3 sequences, with 15% to 19% occurring only once. Hyperthyroidism in the patients, aged 18 to 65, was newly diagnosed and under 2 months in duration. Exclusion followed for patients with uncontrolled infection, other autoimmune disease, pregnancy or lactation. This CDR3 comprises 15 residues. CDR1 SGDLS and CDR2 YYNGEE come from the germline V gene. Trimming stripped 4 bases from V and 6 bases from J, with 20 bases between.

J is TRBJ2-7 and V is TRBV9; perhaps TRBD1 as D (5 bases). The sample consisted of blood. The receptor was derived from a woman between 18 and 29 years old with Graves' hyperthyroidism that later progressed to Graves' ophthalmopathy. Written as DNA, the CDR3 is TGTGCCAGCAGCCCCCGTGGGGCAGTAGCTACCGAGCAGTACTTC. Its protein is CASSPRGAVATEQYF.